The entry below describes one T cell receptor (beta chain). The sample belongs to a study of blood T cell repertoires in COVID-19. About the research overall: PBMCs, B-cell-depleted T cells, or T cells provided the cDNA or gDNA that made up the material.

Under the authors' procedure: Nucleated cell counts were estimated from reference gene primer amplification. Some clones are missing from TCRdb's copy, which holds only in-frame ones; the method was immunoSEQ multiplex PCR. That table supplies the V and J calls and clone size; D and trimming were determined from the DNA. The table lists about 23,000 clones, about 80% of them singletons. The V gene end was trimmed by 3 bases and the J gene end by 5 bases; junction bases not matched to a gene: 9. This CDR3 comprises 15 residues. Per the germline V gene, CDR1 is SEHNR and CDR2 is FQNEAQ (reference sequence).

V usage is TRBV7-9 and J usage is TRBJ2-7, with TRBD1 identical over 8 bases. Sequenced: peripheral blood. The clonotype comes from a man between 65 and 85 years old with acute or convalescent COVID-19. CDR3 nucleotide sequence: TGTGCCAGCAGCTTTGGGACAGGTCCCTGGGACGAGCAGTACTTC. Protein sequence: CASSFGTGPWDEQYF.